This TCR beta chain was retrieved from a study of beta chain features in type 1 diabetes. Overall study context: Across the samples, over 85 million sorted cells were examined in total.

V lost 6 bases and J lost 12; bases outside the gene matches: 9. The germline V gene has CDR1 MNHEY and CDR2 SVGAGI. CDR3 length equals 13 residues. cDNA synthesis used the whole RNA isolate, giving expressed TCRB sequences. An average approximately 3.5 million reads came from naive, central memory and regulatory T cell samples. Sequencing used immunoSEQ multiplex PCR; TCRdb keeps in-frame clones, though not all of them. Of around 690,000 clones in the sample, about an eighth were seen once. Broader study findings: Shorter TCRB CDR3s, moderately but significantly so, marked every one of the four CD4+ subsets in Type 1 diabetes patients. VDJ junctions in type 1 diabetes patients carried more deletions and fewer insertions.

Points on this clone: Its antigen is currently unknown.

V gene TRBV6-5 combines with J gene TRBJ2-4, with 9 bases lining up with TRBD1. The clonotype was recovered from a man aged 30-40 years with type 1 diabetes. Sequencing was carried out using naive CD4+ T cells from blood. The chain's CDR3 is CASSPRDRASQYF. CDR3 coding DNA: TGTGCCAGCAGCCCCCGGGACAGGGCGAGTCAGTACTTC.